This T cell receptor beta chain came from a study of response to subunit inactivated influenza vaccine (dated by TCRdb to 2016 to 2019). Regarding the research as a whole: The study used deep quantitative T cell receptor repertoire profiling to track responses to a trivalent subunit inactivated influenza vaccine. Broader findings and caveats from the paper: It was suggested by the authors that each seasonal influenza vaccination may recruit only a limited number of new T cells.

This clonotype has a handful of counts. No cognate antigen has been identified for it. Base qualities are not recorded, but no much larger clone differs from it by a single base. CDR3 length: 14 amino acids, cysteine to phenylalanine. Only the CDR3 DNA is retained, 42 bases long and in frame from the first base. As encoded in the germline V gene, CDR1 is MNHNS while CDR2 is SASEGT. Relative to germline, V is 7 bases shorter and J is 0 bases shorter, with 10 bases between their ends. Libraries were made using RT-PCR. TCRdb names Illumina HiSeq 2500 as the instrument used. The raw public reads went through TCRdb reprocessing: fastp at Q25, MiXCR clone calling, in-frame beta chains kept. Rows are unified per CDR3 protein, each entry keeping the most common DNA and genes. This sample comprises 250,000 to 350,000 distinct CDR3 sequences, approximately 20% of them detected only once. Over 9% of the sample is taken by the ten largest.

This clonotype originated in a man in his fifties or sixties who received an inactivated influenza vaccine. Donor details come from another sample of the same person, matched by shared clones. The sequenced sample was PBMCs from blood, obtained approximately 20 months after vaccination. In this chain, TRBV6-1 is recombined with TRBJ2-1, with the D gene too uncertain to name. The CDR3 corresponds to CASTKQSSYNEQFF. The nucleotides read TGTGCCAGCACAAAACAGAGCTCCTACAATGAGCAGTTCTTC.